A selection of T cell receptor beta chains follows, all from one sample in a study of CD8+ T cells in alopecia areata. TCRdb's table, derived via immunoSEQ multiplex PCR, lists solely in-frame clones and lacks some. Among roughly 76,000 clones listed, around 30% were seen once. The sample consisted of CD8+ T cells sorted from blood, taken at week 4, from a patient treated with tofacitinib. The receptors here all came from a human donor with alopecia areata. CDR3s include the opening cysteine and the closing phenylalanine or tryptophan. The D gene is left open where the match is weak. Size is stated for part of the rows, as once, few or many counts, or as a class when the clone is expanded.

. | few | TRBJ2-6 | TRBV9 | CASSVGLPASGANVLTF
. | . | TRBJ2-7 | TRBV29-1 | CSVELAPPGEQYF
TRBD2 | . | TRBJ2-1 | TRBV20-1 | CSARESGSPFF
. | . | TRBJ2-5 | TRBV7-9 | CASSSPGTPKTQYF
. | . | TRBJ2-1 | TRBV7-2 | CASSWTLANEQFF
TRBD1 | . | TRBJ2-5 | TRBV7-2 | CASSLLNRGRRETQYF
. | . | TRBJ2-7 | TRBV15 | CATSFRQENERYF
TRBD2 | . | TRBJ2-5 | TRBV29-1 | CSVEFRGLAGFQETQYF
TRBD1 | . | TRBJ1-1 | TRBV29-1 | CSVDLDRVNTEAFF
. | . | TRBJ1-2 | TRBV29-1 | CSAPTDNYGYTF
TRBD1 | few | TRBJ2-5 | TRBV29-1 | CSVEAGTDRLGETQYF
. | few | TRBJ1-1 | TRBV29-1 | CSAAGGSTEAFF
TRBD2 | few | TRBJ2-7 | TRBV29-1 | CSVQAGVSYEQYF
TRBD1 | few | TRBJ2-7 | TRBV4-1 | CASSPNVHRGYSYEQYF
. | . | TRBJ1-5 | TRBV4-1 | CASSLYEGGNQPQHF
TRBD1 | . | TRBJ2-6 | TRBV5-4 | CASSPSGTESSGANVLTF
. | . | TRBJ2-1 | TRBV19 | CASMEGGSYNEQFF
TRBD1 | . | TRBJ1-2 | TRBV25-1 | CASSESGTGGYGYTF
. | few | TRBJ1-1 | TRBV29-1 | CSAAPGGSDTEAFF
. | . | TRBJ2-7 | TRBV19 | CASSIRAGVSEQYF
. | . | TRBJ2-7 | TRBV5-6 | CASGEVGAAYEQYF
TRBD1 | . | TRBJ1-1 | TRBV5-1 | CASSARQGMNTEAFF
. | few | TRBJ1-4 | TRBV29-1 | CSARTDSNEKLFF
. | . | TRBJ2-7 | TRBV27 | CASSSRGGSYEQYF
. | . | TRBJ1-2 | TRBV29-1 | CSVAHPRGYGYTF
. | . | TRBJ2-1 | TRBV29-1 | CSGTRGNEQFF
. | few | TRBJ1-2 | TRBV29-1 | CSVDIRGGYTF
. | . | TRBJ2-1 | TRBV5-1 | CASSWNRDEQFF
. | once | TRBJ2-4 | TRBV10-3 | CAISDADGENIQYF
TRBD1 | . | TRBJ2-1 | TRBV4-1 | CASSQRGQGYNEQFF
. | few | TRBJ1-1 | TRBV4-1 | CASRHNTEAFF
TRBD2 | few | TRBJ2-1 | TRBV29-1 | CSVMGLAGVNEQFF
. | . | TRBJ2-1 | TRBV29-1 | CSVESSYNEQFF
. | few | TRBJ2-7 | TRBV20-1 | CSAGAYYEQYF
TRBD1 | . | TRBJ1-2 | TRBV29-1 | CSVEDRGGGYTF
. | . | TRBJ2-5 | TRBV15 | CATRGSETQYF
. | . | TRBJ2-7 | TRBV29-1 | CSVETGLSSYEQYF
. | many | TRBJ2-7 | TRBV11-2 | CASSLVAGAYEQYF
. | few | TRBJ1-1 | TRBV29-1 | CSVTGTEAFF
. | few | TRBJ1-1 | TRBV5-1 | CASSFPGPGAFF
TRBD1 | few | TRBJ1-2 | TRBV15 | CATSRQTGGGYGYTF
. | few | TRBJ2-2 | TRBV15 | CATLTSSGELFF
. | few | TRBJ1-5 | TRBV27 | CASSLSSGVQPQHF
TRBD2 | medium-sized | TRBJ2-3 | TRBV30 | CAWSPRAGDVDTQYF
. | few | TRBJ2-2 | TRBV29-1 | CSLSKPNTGELFF
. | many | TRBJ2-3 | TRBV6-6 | CASSLESGGTDTQYF
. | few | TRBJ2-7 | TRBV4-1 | CASSQAVRVGYEQYF